The clone carrying this T cell receptor beta chain was detected once. Assay used: immunoSEQ multiplex PCR; TCRdb lists only in-frame clones, some missing. The sample gives about 140,000 clones, roughly 80% of which show up once; about 7% is in the top ten. This sample was taken from a study of blood T cell repertoires in COVID-19. The CDR3 sequence is 16 residues long. Looked up from germline, CDR1 is LNHDA and CDR2 is SQIVND (reference sequence). Trimming cost V 1 base and J 0 bases, with 10 bases left between them. The source of this sequence is a human donor in a cohort sampled during active COVID-19. The chain recombines TRBV19 with TRBJ2-1; no reliable D call. The sample comprised peripheral blood. The CDR3: CASSIVARSSYNEQFF. DNA of the CDR3: TGTGCCAGTAGTATAGTGGCTAGGAGCTCCTACAATGAGCAGTTCTTC.